Below are 27 T cell receptor beta chains sequenced from a single sample in a study of T-cell reconstitution after alpha-beta-depleted transplantation in children. A TCRbeta library incorporating unique molecular identifiers was prepared. From the PCR reads, TCRdb called clonotypes with MiXCR, one entry per CDR3 protein. The table has about 980,000 distinct CDR3 sequences, about 29% seen once. The specimen was PBMCs, mostly from graft donor cells, collected 360 days after TCRalphabeta/CD19-depleted stem cell transplant. Receptors originate from a boy in the first two years of life who had a stem cell transplant for SCID, so the T cells may come from the graft donor.

This clonotype was detected only a few times. The chain recombines TRBV5-1 with TRBJ1-4, with D possibly being TRBD1 (5 bases). CDR3 length: 17 amino acids. Trimming took 4 bases from V and 0 from J, leaving 16 bases between them. CDR1 SGHRS and CDR2 YFSETQ come from the germline V gene. CDR3 protein: CASSPVGEGATNEKLFF. CDR3 DNA sequence: TGCGCCAGCAGCCCGGTGGGGGAAGGGGCAACTAATGAAAAACTGTTTTTT. The variable domain in full, completed from reference TRBV5-1 and TRBJ1-4, reads KAGVTQTPRYLIKTRGQQVTLSCSPISGHRSVSWYQQTPGQGLQFLFEYFSETQRNKGNFPGRFSGRQFSNSRSEMNVSTLELGDSALYLCASSPVGEGATNEKLFFGSGTQLSVL.

The rearrangement joins TRBV7-6 to TRBJ2-1, with 9 bases matching TRBD1. Germline V gene lookup returns CDR1 SGHVS and CDR2 FNYEAQ. The CDR3 contains 17 residues. Trimming cost V 5 bases and J 1 base; bases outside gene matches: 9. CDR3 sequence: CASSQHRGLLSYNEQFF. In nucleotides, the CDR3 is TGTGCCAGCAGCCAACACAGGGGGCTTTTGTCCTACAATGAGCAGTTCTTC.

The chain combines TRBV5-1 with TRBJ2-3; 9 nucleotides align to TRBD2. CDR1 SGHRS and CDR2 YFSETQ come from the germline V gene. J was trimmed by 2 bases and V by 0 bases; bases with no gene match: 7. This CDR3 is built from 17 residues. CDR3 sequence reads: CASSLERLAGITDTQYF. The CDR3 coding sequence is TGCGCCAGCAGCTTGGAGCGGCTAGCGGGAATCACAGATACGCAGTATTTT.

This sequence joins TRBV5-1 and TRBJ2-7; tentatively, D is TRBD1 (5 bases). Looked up from germline, CDR1 is SGHRS and CDR2 is YFSETQ. Between the trimmed V and J ends, which lost 3 bases and 3 bases, there was a span of 13 bases. The CDR3 is made up of 14 amino acids. The CDR3 protein is CASSSGALNYEQYF. The CDR3 DNA sequence: TGCGCCAGCAGCTCTGGGGCCTTGAACTACGAGCAGTACTTC.

The sample holds a few counts of this clonotype. DNA of the CDR3: TGCGCCAGCAGCTTGGTGCCGCTAGTGGACAGCACAGATACGCAGTATTTT. Its translation is CASSLVPLVDSTDTQYF. This chain uses TRBV5-1 with TRBJ2-3; no clear D. This CDR3 contains 17 residues. Germline CDR1 is SGHRS and CDR2 is YFSETQ. Trimming took 0 bases from V and 0 from J, leaving 14 bases between them.

The J gene is TRBJ2-6, the V gene TRBV6-1; no definite D call. The CDR3 extends over 13 amino acids. V gave up 10 bases and J gave up 1 base, with 8 bases separating them. Looked up from germline, CDR1 is MNHNS and CDR2 is SASEGT. CDR3 sequence (DNA): TGTGCCACCACGAGGTCTGGGGCCAACGTCCTGACTTTC. This translates into CATTRSGANVLTF.

The CDR3 coding sequence is TGCAGTGCCTCCACCCGGGACAGAAGCACCTACGAGCAGTACTTC. It codes for CSASTRDRSTYEQYF. V gene TRBV20-1 combines with J gene TRBJ2-7; 7 nucleotides match TRBD1. Trimming took 6 bases from V and 2 from J; bases not matched to a gene: 13. The germline V gene encodes CDR1 DFQATT and CDR2 SNEGSKA (reference sequence). The CDR3 extends over 15 amino acids.

The chain is built from TRBV20-1 and TRBJ1-1; D might be TRBD1 (5 bases). V was shortened by 2 bases and J by 0 bases, with 13 bases between the two germline ends. Germline V gene data show CDR1 as DFQATT and CDR2 as SNEGSKA (reference sequence). The CDR3 contains 15 residues. This CDR3 is CSARRTGLLNTEAFF. In DNA form, the CDR3 reads TGCAGTGCTAGACGGACGGGACTCCTGAACACTGAAGCTTTCTTT.

This clonotype was recorded a few times. The J gene is TRBJ2-7, the V gene TRBV10-3; D perhaps matches TRBD1 (5 bases). There are 13 residues in the CDR3. The V end was cut by 2 bases, the J end by 4 bases, with 9 bases between. Germline V lookup: CDR1 ENHRY, CDR2 SYGVKD. The CDR3 sequence: CAISEKGPYEQYF. The CDR3 DNA sequence: TGTGCCATCAGTGAGAAGGGGCCGTACGAGCAGTACTTC.

There are a few counts of this clonotype. The gene calls are TRBV7-2 and TRBJ2-5; D may be TRBD1 (6 bases). V was shortened by 2 bases and J by 5 bases, with 15 bases between the two germline ends. Germline loops: CDR1 SGHTA, CDR2 FQGNSA. This CDR3 comprises 15 residues. CDR3: CASSLRSRGGETQYF. As DNA, the CDR3 is TGTGCCAGCAGCTTAAGGAGCAGGGGTGGGGAGACCCAGTACTTC.

The genes are TRBV5-1 and TRBJ2-2; D is unclear. This CDR3 spans 12 amino acids. V dropped 5 bases and J dropped 10 bases, with 12 bases sitting between them. Germline V gene data show CDR1 as SGHRS and CDR2 as YFSETQ. For the CDR3, the DNA is TGCGCCAGCAGTTGGGAAGGAATGGAGCTGTTTTTT. It yields the protein CASSWEGMELFF.

The V and J genes are TRBV6-1 and TRBJ2-2; TRBD1 agrees at 8 bases. V lost 6 bases and J lost 4; bases outside the gene matches: 7. This CDR3 has 15 residues. CDR1 and CDR2 from the germline V gene are MNHNS and SASEGT. The DNA for the CDR3 is TGTGCCAGCAGCCAAAACGGACAGGGCACCGGGGAGCTGTTTTTT. This codes for CASSQNGQGTGELFF.

The chain couples TRBV7-2 to TRBJ1-5, with D unclear. The CDR3 spans 15 residues. Germline V gives CDR1 SGHTA, CDR2 FQGNSA. The ends were cut back, 5 bases at V and 0 bases at J, with 11 bases in the middle. Here the CDR3 DNA reads TGTGCCAGCAGCGCATGGTCTTATAGCAATCAGCCCCAGCATTTT. Protein sequence: CASSAWSYSNQPQHF.

This clonotype has a handful of counts. The chain has TRBV7-2 and TRBJ1-3; D is perhaps TRBD1 (6 bases). Per the germline V gene, CDR1 is SGHTA and CDR2 is FQGNSA. This CDR3 is built from 13 residues. V lost 1 base and J lost 7, with 8 bases in between. This CDR3 is CASSLEQGNTIYF. The CDR3 DNA is TGTGCCAGCAGCTTAGAGCAGGGGAACACCATATATTTT.

The sample holds a few counts of this clonotype. The V gene is TRBV18, the J gene TRBJ1-1, with no clear D. Germline V gene data show CDR1 as KGHSH and CDR2 as LQKENI. The CDR3 length is 15 residues. Trimming shortened V by 6 bases and J by 1 base, and 15 bases separated the two germline ends. The CDR3 is CASSHSGAQNTEAFF. Written as DNA, the CDR3 is TGTGCCAGCTCCCATTCCGGTGCTCAGAACACTGAAGCTTTCTTT.

This clonotype was seen a few times. This chain joins TRBV4-2 and TRBJ2-3; TRBD2 matches at 8 bases. The length of the CDR3 is 14 residues. Unmatched junction bases numbered 7, after V lost 1 base and J lost 10 bases. Germline loops: CDR1 LGHNA, CDR2 YNFKEQ. The CDR3 is CASSQGFRTSSQYF. In DNA form, the CDR3 reads TGTGCCAGCAGCCAAGGGTTTCGGACTAGCTCGCAGTATTTT.

The J gene is TRBJ2-7, the V gene TRBV12-3 or TRBV12-4; the D is unclear. The CDR3 totals 12 residues. With 3 bases removed from V and 6 bases from J, the gap between germline ends came to 9 bases. The CDR3 sequence is CASSFSGREQYF. Here the CDR3 DNA reads TGTGCCAGCAGTTTTTCAGGACGCGAGCAGTACTTC.

The rearrangement links TRBV27 to TRBJ2-1; 7 bases agree with TRBD2. The CDR3 runs to 15 residues. CDR1 is MNHEY and CDR2 is SMNVEV in the germline V gene (reference sequence). The V gene end was trimmed by 3 bases and the J gene end by 7 bases; junction bases not matched to a gene: 9. CDR3 amino acids: CASSFYGRGRNEQFF. The CDR3 DNA is TGTGCCAGCAGTTTCTATGGGAGGGGCCGGAATGAGCAGTTCTTC.

The chain has TRBV19 and TRBJ2-1; maybe TRBD1 (5 bases). Germline V gives CDR1 LNHDA, CDR2 SQIVND (reference sequence). V lost 4 bases and J 0 bases, leaving 13 bases between the germline ends. This CDR3 contains 16 residues. CDR3 coding DNA: TGTGCCAGTAGTACCGATCAGGGAAGCTCCTACAATGAGCAGTTCTTC. The encoded protein is CASSTDQGSSYNEQFF.

This clonotype has only a few counts. This chain joins TRBV15 and TRBJ2-1; possible D gene TRBD1, 5 bases. The V end was cut by 8 bases, the J end by 4 bases, with 12 bases between. This CDR3 is 13 amino acids long. CDR1 and CDR2 from the germline V gene are LNHNV and YYDKDF (reference sequence). DNA for the CDR3: TGTGCCACCGACAGACTGTTTTACAATGAGCAGTTCTTC. It codes for CATDRLFYNEQFF. The full variable domain, rest sourced from reference TRBV15 and TRBJ2-1, is DAMVIQNPRYQVTQFGKPVTLSCSQTLNHNVMYWYQQKSSQAPKLLFHYYDKDFNNEADTPDNFQSRRPNTSFCFLDIRSPGLGDTAMYLCATDRLFYNEQFFGPGTRLTVL.

The chain links TRBV9 to TRBJ2-1; D ambiguous. V lost 0 bases, J lost 5 bases, and 15 bases lay in between. The germline V gene encodes CDR1 SGDLS and CDR2 YYNGEE. This CDR3 contains 16 residues. CDR3 sequence: CASSVAEQAPDNEQFF. CDR3 DNA sequence: TGTGCCAGCAGCGTAGCTGAGCAGGCTCCTGACAATGAGCAGTTCTTC. The complete variable domain, with remaining parts taken from reference TRBV9 and TRBJ2-1, reads DSGVTQTPKHLITATGQRVTLRCSPRSGDLSVYWYQQSLDQGLQFLIQYYNGEERAKGNILERFSAQQFPDLHSELNLSSLELGDSALYFCASSVAEQAPDNEQFFGPGTRLTVL.

Only a few counts were recorded for this clonotype. V is TRBV5-1 and J is TRBJ2-7; the match to TRBD1 covers 8 bases. V trimming: 4 bases; J trimming: 3 bases; junction bases outside the gene matches: 6. This CDR3 has 14 residues. The germline V gene encodes CDR1 SGHRS and CDR2 YFSETQ. The CDR3 sequence: CASSPGQAFYEQYF. CDR3 coding DNA: TGCGCCAGCAGCCCGGGACAGGCATTCTACGAGCAGTACTTC.

The V call is TRBV7-2, the J call TRBJ2-7, with TRBD2 matching 8 bases. J gave up 4 bases and V 0 bases, and 5 bases lay outside the gene matches. The CDR3 has 15 amino acids. The germline V gene encodes CDR1 SGHTA and CDR2 FQGNSA. The CDR3 reads CASSLAPGGGYEQYF. Written as DNA, the CDR3 is TGTGCCAGCAGCTTAGCGCCTGGCGGGGGGTACGAGCAGTACTTC.

This clonotype was counted many times. V gene TRBV5-1 combines with J gene TRBJ2-7, with D possibly being TRBD1 (5 bases). The germline V gene has CDR1 SGHRS and CDR2 YFSETQ. Trimming removed 4 bases from V and 6 bases from J, with 11 bases in between. The CDR3 loop spans 12 amino acids. CDR3 loop: CASSQSTGEQYF. CDR3 nucleotide sequence: TGCGCCAGCAGCCAGAGCACAGGCGAGCAGTACTTC.

This clonotype showed up just a few times. The CDR3 here is CAISPRSGANVLTF. CDR3 nucleotides: TGTGCCATCAGCCCTCGCTCTGGGGCCAACGTCCTGACTTTC. This chain uses TRBV10-3 with TRBJ2-6; D remains ambiguous. The CDR3 covers 14 residues. CDR1 ENHRY and CDR2 SYGVKD come from the germline V gene. V lost 6 bases to trimming and J lost 0 bases, with 6 bases between them.

The chain combines TRBV4-1 with TRBJ2-6; the D is unclear. This CDR3 spans 16 amino acids. CDR1 is MGHRA, CDR2 YSYEKL, per germline. V lost 4 bases, J lost 0 bases, and 10 bases lay in between. CDR3 residues: CASSRDASSGANVLTF. CDR3 DNA: TGCGCCAGCAGCCGAGACGCGAGCTCTGGGGCCAACGTCCTGACTTTC.

This clonotype was recorded a few times. The V gene is TRBV5-1, the J gene TRBJ2-1, with 7 nucleotides matching TRBD2. Germline V gene data show CDR1 as SGHRS and CDR2 as YFSETQ. The CDR3 has 18 amino acids. V was pared by 4 bases and J by 1 base, with 14 bases of the junction left unmatched. The CDR3 loop reads CASSRGSGDRVSYNEQFF. The CDR3 DNA is TGCGCCAGCAGCCGTGGGAGCGGGGATAGGGTATCCTACAATGAGCAGTTCTTC.